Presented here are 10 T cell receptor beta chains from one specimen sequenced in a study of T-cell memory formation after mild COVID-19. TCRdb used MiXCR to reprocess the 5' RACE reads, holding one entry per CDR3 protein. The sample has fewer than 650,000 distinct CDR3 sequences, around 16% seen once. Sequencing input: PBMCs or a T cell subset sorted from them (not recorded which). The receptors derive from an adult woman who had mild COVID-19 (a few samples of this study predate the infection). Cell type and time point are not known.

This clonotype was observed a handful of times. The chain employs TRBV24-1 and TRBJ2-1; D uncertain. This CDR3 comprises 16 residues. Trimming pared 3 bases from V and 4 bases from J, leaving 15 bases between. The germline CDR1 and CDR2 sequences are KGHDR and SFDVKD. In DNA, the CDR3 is TGTGCCACCAGTGATCAGGCAGAAGGGTTTTACAATGAGCAGTTCTTC. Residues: CATSDQAEGFYNEQFF.

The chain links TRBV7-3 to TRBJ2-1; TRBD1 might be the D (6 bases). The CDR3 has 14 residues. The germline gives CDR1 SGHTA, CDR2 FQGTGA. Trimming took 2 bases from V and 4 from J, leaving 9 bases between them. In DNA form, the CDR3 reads TGTGCCAGCAGCTTATTCAGGGGTTACAATGAGCAGTTCTTC. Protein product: CASSLFRGYNEQFF. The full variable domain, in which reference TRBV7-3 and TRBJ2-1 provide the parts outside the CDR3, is GAGVSQTPSNKVTEKGKYVELRCDPISGHTALYWYRQSLGQGPEFLIYFQGTGAADDSGLPNDRFFAVRPEGSVSTLKIQRTERGDSAVYLCASSLFRGYNEQFFGPGTRLTVL.

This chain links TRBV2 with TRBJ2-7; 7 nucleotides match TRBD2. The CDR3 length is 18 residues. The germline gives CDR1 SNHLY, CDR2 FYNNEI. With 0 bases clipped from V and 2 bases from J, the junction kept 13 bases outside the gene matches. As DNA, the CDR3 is TGTGCCAGCAGTGAAGCGCTTGGGGACTACGGGCCAACCTACGAGCAGTACTTC. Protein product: CASSEALGDYGPTYEQYF.

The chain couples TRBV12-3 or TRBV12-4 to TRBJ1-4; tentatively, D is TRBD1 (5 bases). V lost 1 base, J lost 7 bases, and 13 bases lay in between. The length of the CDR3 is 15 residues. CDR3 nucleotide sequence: TGTGCCAGCAGTTTAGGGGGGGTCCTTGGTGAAAAACTGTTTTTT. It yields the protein CASSLGGVLGEKLFF.

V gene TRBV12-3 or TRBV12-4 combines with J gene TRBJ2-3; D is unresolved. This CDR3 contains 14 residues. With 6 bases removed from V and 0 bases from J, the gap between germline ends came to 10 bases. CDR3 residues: CASRPQDSTDTQYF. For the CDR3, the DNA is TGTGCCAGCAGACCCCAAGATAGCACAGATACGCAGTATTTT.

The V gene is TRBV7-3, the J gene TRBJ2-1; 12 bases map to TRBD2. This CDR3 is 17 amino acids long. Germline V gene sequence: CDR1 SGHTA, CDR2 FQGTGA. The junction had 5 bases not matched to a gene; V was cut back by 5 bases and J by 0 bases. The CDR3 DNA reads TGTGCCAGCAGCCTATGGACTAGCGGGATCTCCTACAATGAGCAGTTCTTC. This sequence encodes CASSLWTSGISYNEQFF. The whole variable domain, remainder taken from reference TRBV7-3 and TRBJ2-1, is GAGVSQTPSNKVTEKGKYVELRCDPISGHTALYWYRQSLGQGPEFLIYFQGTGAADDSGLPNDRFFAVRPEGSVSTLKIQRTERGDSAVYLCASSLWTSGISYNEQFFGPGTRLTVL.

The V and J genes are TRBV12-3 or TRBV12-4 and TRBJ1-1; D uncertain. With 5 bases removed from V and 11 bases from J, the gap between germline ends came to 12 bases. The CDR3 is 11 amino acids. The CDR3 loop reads CASSGIEQAFF. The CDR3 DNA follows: TGTGCCAGCAGTGGAATCGAACAGGCTTTCTTT.

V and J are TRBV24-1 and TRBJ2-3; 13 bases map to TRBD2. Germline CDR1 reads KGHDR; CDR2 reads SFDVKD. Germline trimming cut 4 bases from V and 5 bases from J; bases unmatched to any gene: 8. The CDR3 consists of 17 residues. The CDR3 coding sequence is TGTGCCACCAGTGACCCAGGGACTAGCGGGACCCTAGATACGCAGTATTTT. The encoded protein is CATSDPGTSGTLDTQYF.

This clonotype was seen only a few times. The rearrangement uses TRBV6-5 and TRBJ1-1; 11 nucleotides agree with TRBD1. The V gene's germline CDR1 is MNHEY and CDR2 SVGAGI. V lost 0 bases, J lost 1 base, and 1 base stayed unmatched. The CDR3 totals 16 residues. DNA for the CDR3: TGTGCCAGCAGTTACTCGGGGACAGGGGGGAACACTGAAGCTTTCTTT. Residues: CASSYSGTGGNTEAFF.

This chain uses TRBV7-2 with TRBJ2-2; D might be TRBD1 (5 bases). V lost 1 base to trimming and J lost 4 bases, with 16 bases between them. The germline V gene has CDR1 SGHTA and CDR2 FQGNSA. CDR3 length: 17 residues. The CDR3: CASSLDLGAWITGELFF. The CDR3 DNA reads TGTGCCAGCAGCTTAGACCTTGGGGCATGGATCACCGGGGAGCTGTTTTTT.